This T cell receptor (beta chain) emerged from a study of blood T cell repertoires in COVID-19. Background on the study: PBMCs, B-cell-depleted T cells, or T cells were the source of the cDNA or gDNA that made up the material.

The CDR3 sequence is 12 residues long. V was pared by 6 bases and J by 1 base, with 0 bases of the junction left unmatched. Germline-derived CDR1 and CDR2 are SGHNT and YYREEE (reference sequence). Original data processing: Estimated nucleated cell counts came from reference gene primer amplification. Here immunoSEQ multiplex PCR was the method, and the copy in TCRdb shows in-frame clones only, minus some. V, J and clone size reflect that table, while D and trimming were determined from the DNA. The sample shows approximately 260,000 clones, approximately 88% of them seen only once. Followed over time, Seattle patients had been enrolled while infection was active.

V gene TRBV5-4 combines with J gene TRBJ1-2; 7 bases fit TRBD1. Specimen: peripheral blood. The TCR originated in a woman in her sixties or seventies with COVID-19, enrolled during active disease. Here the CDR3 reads CASTGGNYGYTF. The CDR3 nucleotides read TGTGCCAGCACAGGGGGTAACTATGGCTACACCTTC.